This note documents a single T cell receptor (beta chain) sequence. The antigen is undetermined. The data derive from a study of cytotoxic CD8 clonotypes in ibrutinib-treated CLL. Study-wide results and caveats: Clonotypes that were public were uncommon, and they contracted or stayed stable on treatment.

Measured with immunoSEQ multiplex PCR; TCRdb has only the in-frame clones, and not every one. The table records around 76,000 clones, around 78% of them present only once. This clonotype was sampled from a human donor with chronic lymphocytic leukemia. The sequences come from PBMCs, collected after 24 months of ibrutinib treatment.

CDR3 residues: CASSTTGGLSSGANVLTF. The CDR3 nucleotides are TGTGCCAGCAGCACGACAGGGGGATTAAGCTCTGGGGCCAACGTCCTGACTTTC. The chain joins TRBV5-4 to TRBJ2-6; TRBD1 agrees at 9 bases. The CDR3 loop spans 18 amino acids. The germline V gene encodes CDR1 SGHNT and CDR2 YYREEE (reference sequence). The trim removed 4 bases at V and 0 bases at J, leaving 8 bases unmatched. The whole variable domain, filled in from reference TRBV5-4 and TRBJ2-6, reads ETGVTQSPTHLIKTRGQQVTLRCSSQSGHNTVSWYQQALGQGPQFIFQYYREEENGRGNFPPRFSGLQFPNYSSELNVNALELDDSALYLCASSTTGGLSSGANVLTFGAGSRLTVL.